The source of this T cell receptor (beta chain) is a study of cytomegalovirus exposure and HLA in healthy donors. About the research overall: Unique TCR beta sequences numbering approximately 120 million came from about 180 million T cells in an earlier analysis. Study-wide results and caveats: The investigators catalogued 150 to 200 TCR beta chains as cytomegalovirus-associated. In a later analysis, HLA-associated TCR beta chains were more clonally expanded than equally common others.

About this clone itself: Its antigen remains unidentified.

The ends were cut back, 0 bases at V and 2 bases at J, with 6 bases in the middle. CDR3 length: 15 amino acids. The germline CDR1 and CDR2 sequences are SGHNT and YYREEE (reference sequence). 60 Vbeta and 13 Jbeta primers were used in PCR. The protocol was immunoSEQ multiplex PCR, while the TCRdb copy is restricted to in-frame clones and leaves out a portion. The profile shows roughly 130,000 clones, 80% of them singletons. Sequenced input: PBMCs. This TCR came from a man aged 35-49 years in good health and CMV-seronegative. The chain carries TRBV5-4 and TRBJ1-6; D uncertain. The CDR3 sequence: CASSLGSAYNSPLHF. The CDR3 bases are TGTGCCAGCAGCTTGGGGTCAGCCTATAATTCACCCCTCCACTTT.